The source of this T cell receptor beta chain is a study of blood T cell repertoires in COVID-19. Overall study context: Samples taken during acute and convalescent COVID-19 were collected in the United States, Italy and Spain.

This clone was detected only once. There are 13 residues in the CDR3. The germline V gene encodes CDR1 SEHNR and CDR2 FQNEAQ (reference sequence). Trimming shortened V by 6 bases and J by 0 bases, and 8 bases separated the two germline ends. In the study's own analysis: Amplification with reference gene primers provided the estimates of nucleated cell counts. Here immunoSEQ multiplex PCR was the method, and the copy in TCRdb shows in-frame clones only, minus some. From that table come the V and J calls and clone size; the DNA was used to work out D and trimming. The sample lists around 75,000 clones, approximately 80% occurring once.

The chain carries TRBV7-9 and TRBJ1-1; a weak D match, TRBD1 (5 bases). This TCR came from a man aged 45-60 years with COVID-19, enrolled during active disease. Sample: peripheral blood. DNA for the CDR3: TGTGCCAGCAGTCAGGGCATGAACACTGAAGCTTTCTTT. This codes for CASSQGMNTEAFF.